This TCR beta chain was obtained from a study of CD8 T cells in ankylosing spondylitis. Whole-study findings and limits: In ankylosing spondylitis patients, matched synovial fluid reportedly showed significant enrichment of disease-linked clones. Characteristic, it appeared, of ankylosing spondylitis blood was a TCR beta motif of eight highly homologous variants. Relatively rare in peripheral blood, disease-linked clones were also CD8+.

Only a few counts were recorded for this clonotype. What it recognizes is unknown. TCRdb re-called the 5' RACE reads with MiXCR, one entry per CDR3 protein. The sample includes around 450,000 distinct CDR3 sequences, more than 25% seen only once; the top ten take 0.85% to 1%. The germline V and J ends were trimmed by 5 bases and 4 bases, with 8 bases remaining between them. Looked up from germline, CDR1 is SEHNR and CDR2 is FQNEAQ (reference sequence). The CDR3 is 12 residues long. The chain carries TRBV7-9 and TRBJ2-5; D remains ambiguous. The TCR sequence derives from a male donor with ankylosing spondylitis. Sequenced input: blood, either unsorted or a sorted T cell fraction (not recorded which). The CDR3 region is CASSPTAETQYF. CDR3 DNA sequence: TGTGCCAGCAGCCCCACCGCAGAGACCCAGTACTTC.